Listed below are T cell receptor beta chains from one sample, sequenced in a study of T cell responses to AZD1222 COVID-19 vaccine. Clones were sequenced by immunoSEQ multiplex PCR, and TCRdb holds only the in-frame ones, with some missing. The table has some 100,000 clones, 85% to 90% seen once. The starting material was peripheral blood, obtained on day 0 of AZD1222 vaccination. The receptors were gathered from an adult in good health. The CDR3 runs from the conserved cysteine through the conserved F or W. The D gene is left open where the match is weak. Only part of the rows carry a size: once, few, many, or a class if the clone is expanded.

v_gene: TRBV19; d_gene: .; abundance: .; j_gene: TRBJ1-1; CDR3nt: .; CDR3aa: CASSIDSFGTGISKWFF
v_gene: TRBV27; d_gene: TRBD1; abundance: .; j_gene: TRBJ2-6; CDR3nt: TGTGCCAGCACCCCTTTGGGGACAGGGGGCGCGGCTGGGGCCAACGTCCTGACTTTC; CDR3aa: CASTPLGTGGAAGANVLTF
v_gene: TRBV27; d_gene: TRBD1; abundance: .; j_gene: TRBJ1-6; CDR3nt: TGTGCCAGCAGCGTAGGTGGGACAGGGAATTCACCCCTCCACTTT; CDR3aa: CASSVGGTGNSPLHF
v_gene: TRBV10-3; d_gene: TRBD2; abundance: .; j_gene: TRBJ2-3; CDR3nt: TGTGCCATCAGTGAGTCGATAGGCCGGGGGGGCGGGTCAGATACGCAGTATTTT; CDR3aa: CAISESIGRGGGSDTQYF
v_gene: TRBV11-2; d_gene: .; abundance: .; j_gene: TRBJ2-6; CDR3nt: TGTGCCAGCAGAGGCTTTGGGGCCAACGTCCTGACTTTC; CDR3aa: CASRGFGANVLTF
v_gene: TRBV27; d_gene: TRBD1; abundance: .; j_gene: TRBJ1-1; CDR3nt: TGTGCCAGCAGTTCGCCCCACAGGGGTGCTTTCTTT; CDR3aa: CASSSPHRGAFF
v_gene: TRBV18; d_gene: .; abundance: .; j_gene: TRBJ1-2; CDR3nt: TGTGCCAGCTCACCGGCGCAGGGCCATGGCTACACCTTC; CDR3aa: CASSPAQGHGYTF
v_gene: TRBV28; d_gene: TRBD1; abundance: .; j_gene: TRBJ1-1; CDR3nt: TGTGCCAGCAGGAAGGCAGGGGGTTTCACTGAAGCTTTCTTT; CDR3aa: CASRKAGGFTEAFF
v_gene: TRBV4-1; d_gene: TRBD2; abundance: few; j_gene: TRBJ2-1; CDR3nt: TGCGCCAGCAGCAGAAGCGGGGGCTCCTACAATGAGCAGTTCTTC; CDR3aa: CASSRSGGSYNEQFF
v_gene: TRBV19; d_gene: .; abundance: .; j_gene: TRBJ1-2; CDR3nt: TGTGCCAGTAGTATGGAGGGGTTGGGCTACACCTTC; CDR3aa: CASSMEGLGYTF
v_gene: TRBV10-3; d_gene: .; abundance: .; j_gene: TRBJ1-5; CDR3nt: TGTGCCATCAGTGGCGGGGGAACATTACATCAGCCCCAGCATTTT; CDR3aa: CAISGGGTLHQPQHF
v_gene: TRBV6-5; d_gene: .; abundance: .; j_gene: TRBJ1-2; CDR3nt: TGTGCCAGCAGTCCCGCGGGGGACTATGGCTACACCTTC; CDR3aa: CASSPAGDYGYTF
v_gene: TRBV6-5; d_gene: .; abundance: .; j_gene: TRBJ1-5; CDR3nt: TGTGCCAGCAGAAAGACTGGCGGGGGGCAGCCCCAGCATTTT; CDR3aa: CASRKTGGGQPQHF
v_gene: TRBV5-1; d_gene: .; abundance: .; j_gene: TRBJ2-5; CDR3nt: TGCGCCAGCAGCCAATTTCAGGGGAAGGGAGAGACCCAGTACTTC; CDR3aa: CASSQFQGKGETQYF
v_gene: TRBV28; d_gene: .; abundance: .; j_gene: TRBJ1-5; CDR3nt: TGTGCCAGCAGTACCCTGACAGTCGGTGGCAATCAGCCCCAGCATTTT; CDR3aa: CASSTLTVGGNQPQHF
v_gene: TRBV3-1/TRBV3-2; d_gene: .; abundance: .; j_gene: TRBJ1-1; CDR3nt: TGTGCCAGCAGCCCCGACTACATGAACACTGAAGCTTTCTTT; CDR3aa: CASSPDYMNTEAFF
v_gene: TRBV19; d_gene: TRBD1; abundance: .; j_gene: TRBJ2-5; CDR3nt: TGTGCCAGTAAGGGCAGGACAGGGGAAGAGACCCAGTACTTC; CDR3aa: CASKGRTGEETQYF
v_gene: TRBV11-3; d_gene: .; abundance: .; j_gene: TRBJ2-1; CDR3nt: TGTGCCAGCAGCTTTAGAAGCGTTGAGCAGTTCTTC; CDR3aa: CASSFRSVEQFF
v_gene: TRBV18; d_gene: TRBD2; abundance: .; j_gene: TRBJ2-1; CDR3nt: TGTGCCAGCTCACCACGAGGGACTAGCAGGGTCAATGAGCAGTTCTTC; CDR3aa: CASSPRGTSRVNEQFF
v_gene: TRBV19; d_gene: .; abundance: few; j_gene: TRBJ1-2; CDR3nt: TGTGCCAGTAGTATAGGGGGGGCCCACGCAACTCCATATGGCTACACCTTC; CDR3aa: CASSIGGAHATPYGYTF
v_gene: TRBV13; d_gene: .; abundance: .; j_gene: TRBJ2-3; CDR3nt: TGTGCCAGCAGCTTAGCCACAGATACGCAGTATTTT; CDR3aa: CASSLATDTQYF
v_gene: TRBV28; d_gene: .; abundance: .; j_gene: TRBJ1-5; CDR3nt: TGTGCCAGCAGTTTAGGGGCGGCCGGTATGGGGAGCGGCAATCAGCCCCAGCATTTT; CDR3aa: CASSLGAAGMGSGNQPQHF
v_gene: TRBV12-3/TRBV12-4; d_gene: .; abundance: .; j_gene: TRBJ1-1; CDR3nt: TGTGCCAGCAGCCCCCGGTACACTGAAGCTTTCTTT; CDR3aa: CASSPRYTEAFF
v_gene: TRBV2; d_gene: .; abundance: .; j_gene: TRBJ1-5; CDR3nt: TGTGCCAGTACACAACTTGGGGGTCGACAGCCCCAGCATTTT; CDR3aa: CASTQLGGRQPQHF
v_gene: TRBV27; d_gene: TRBD2; abundance: .; j_gene: TRBJ2-1; CDR3nt: TGTGCCAGCAGCTGGACTAGCGGGCTTCCCTACAATGAGCAGTTCTTC; CDR3aa: CASSWTSGLPYNEQFF
v_gene: TRBV5-6; d_gene: TRBD1; abundance: .; j_gene: TRBJ2-7; CDR3nt: TGTGCCAGCAGCCTCCCCTCGGGACAGGGGCCCTACGAGCAGTACTTC; CDR3aa: CASSLPSGQGPYEQYF
v_gene: TRBV5-1; d_gene: TRBD2; abundance: .; j_gene: TRBJ2-3; CDR3nt: TGCGCCAGCAGCTTGCGGCGGGGGGGCCCCGGAGATACGCAGTATTTT; CDR3aa: CASSLRRGGPGDTQYF
v_gene: TRBV6-5; d_gene: TRBD1; abundance: .; j_gene: TRBJ2-1; CDR3nt: TGTGCCAGCAGTCCTCGGACAGGGGGTCCAGATGAGCAGTTCTTC; CDR3aa: CASSPRTGGPDEQFF
v_gene: TRBV18; d_gene: .; abundance: .; j_gene: TRBJ1-6; CDR3nt: TGTGCCAGCTCACCGATCGGGCCTACGGGTAATTCACCCCTCCACTTT; CDR3aa: CASSPIGPTGNSPLHF
v_gene: TRBV6-5; d_gene: .; abundance: .; j_gene: TRBJ2-3; CDR3nt: TGTGCCAGCAGCCCCCCGGGGGACAACACAGATACGCAGTATTTT; CDR3aa: CASSPPGDNTDTQYF
v_gene: TRBV6-1; d_gene: .; abundance: .; j_gene: TRBJ1-2; CDR3nt: TGTGCCAGCAGCGCGGTCGCTCTCTATGGCTACACCTTC; CDR3aa: CASSAVALYGYTF
v_gene: TRBV28; d_gene: .; abundance: .; j_gene: TRBJ1-2; CDR3nt: TGTGCCAGCAGTTTAAGGGGGAAGGTGGGAGGCTACACCTTC; CDR3aa: CASSLRGKVGGYTF
v_gene: TRBV6-1; d_gene: .; abundance: .; j_gene: TRBJ2-7; CDR3nt: TGTGCCAGCAGTGAACAGGGTTCCTACGAGCAGTACTTC; CDR3aa: CASSEQGSYEQYF
v_gene: TRBV5-1; d_gene: .; abundance: .; j_gene: TRBJ2-2; CDR3nt: TGCGCCAGCAGCTTGAACACTAACACCGGGGAGCTGTTTTTT; CDR3aa: CASSLNTNTGELFF
v_gene: TRBV15; d_gene: .; abundance: once; j_gene: TRBJ2-3; CDR3nt: TGTGCCACCCGTTTGACAACGGTGGGCACAGATACGCAGTATTTT; CDR3aa: CATRLTTVGTDTQYF
v_gene: TRBV6-1; d_gene: .; abundance: .; j_gene: TRBJ1-2; CDR3nt: TGTGCCAGCAGTGAATTGGGGTTCCCTAACTATGGCTACACCTTC; CDR3aa: CASSELGFPNYGYTF
v_gene: TRBV6-5; d_gene: TRBD1; abundance: .; j_gene: TRBJ1-1; CDR3nt: TGTGCCAGCAGTTACTCTCGGACAGGAGACACTGAAGCTTTCTTT; CDR3aa: CASSYSRTGDTEAFF
v_gene: TRBV10-3; d_gene: TRBD1; abundance: once; j_gene: TRBJ1-1; CDR3nt: TGTGCCATCAGTGACTTAGCGGGGACAGGGAACACTGAAGCTTTCTTT; CDR3aa: CAISDLAGTGNTEAFF
v_gene: TRBV24-1; d_gene: TRBD2; abundance: .; j_gene: TRBJ2-1; CDR3nt: TGTGCCACCAGTGACGCGCCTGGGAGCGGGGGGGCCCACAATGAGCAGTTCTTC; CDR3aa: CATSDAPGSGGAHNEQFF
v_gene: TRBV18; d_gene: TRBD1; abundance: few; j_gene: TRBJ1-1; CDR3nt: TGTGCCAGCTCACCACCGACAGGGGGCTTGTACACTGAAGCTTTCTTT; CDR3aa: CASSPPTGGLYTEAFF
v_gene: TRBV9; d_gene: .; abundance: .; j_gene: TRBJ2-5; CDR3nt: TGTGCCAGCAGCGTAGGTCCAGCTGGACAAGAGACCCAGTACTTC; CDR3aa: CASSVGPAGQETQYF
v_gene: TRBV24-1; d_gene: TRBD1; abundance: many; j_gene: TRBJ2-5; CDR3nt: TGTGCCACCGCCCCGGGACAGGCTGGGGAGACCCAGTACTTC; CDR3aa: CATAPGQAGETQYF
v_gene: TRBV6-1; d_gene: TRBD2; abundance: .; j_gene: TRBJ2-3; CDR3nt: TGTGCCAGCAGTGAAGCGGCTAGCGGGGGGCGAGATACGCAGTATTTT; CDR3aa: CASSEAASGGRDTQYF
v_gene: TRBV9; d_gene: .; abundance: .; j_gene: TRBJ1-3; CDR3nt: TGTGCCAGCAGCGGACGAGGTTGGAGGACGGGCTCTGGAAACACCATATATTTT; CDR3aa: CASSGRGWRTGSGNTIYF
v_gene: TRBV27; d_gene: TRBD1; abundance: .; j_gene: TRBJ2-1; CDR3nt: TGTGCCAGCAGTTTAACGACAGGGTATGAGCAGTTCTTC; CDR3aa: CASSLTTGYEQFF